The rows below give T cell receptor beta chains drawn from one sample of a study of OX40 agonist ivuxolimab in advanced cancers. Produced via immunoSEQ multiplex PCR; TCRdb's table is partial and in-frame only. The sample has about 60,000 clones, 86% seen once. Source: CD4+ or CD8+ T cells sorted from blood, taken in a trial of the OX40 agonist ivuxolimab. These receptors all stem from an adult with an advanced solid tumor such as melanoma, head and neck, liver or kidney cancer. CDR3s include the opening cysteine and the closing phenylalanine or tryptophan. Each record gives: D gene, J gene, clone size, V gene, CDR3 length, CDR3 protein, CDR3 DNA. D genes are given only for firm matches. For some rows the clone size is stated as once, few or many, or as a class when expanded; others skip it.

- TRBJ2-3 - TRBV7-8 17 CASSAGLARRSTDTQYF TGTGCCAGCAGCGCCGGACTGGCTAGACGAAGCACAGATACGCAGTATTTT
- TRBJ2-2 - TRBV28 12 CASYSRAGELFF TGTGCCAGTTACTCAAGGGCCGGGGAGCTGTTTTTT
TRBD2 TRBJ2-2 - TRBV7-2 15 CASSSRTRGPGELFF TGTGCCAGCAGCTCCCGGACTAGAGGCCCCGGGGAGCTGTTTTTT
TRBD1 TRBJ1-2 - TRBV4-3 17 CASSPGQGAYSLYGYTF TGCGCCAGCAGCCCCGGACAGGGGGCCTACTCCCTCTATGGCTACACCTTC
TRBD1 TRBJ2-7 - TRBV9 16 CASSVAVWDRNYEQYF TGTGCCAGCAGCGTAGCGGTCTGGGACAGGAACTACGAGCAGTACTTC
- TRBJ1-3 - TRBV4-3 16 CASSQDGSGGGNTIYF TGCGCCAGCAGCCAAGATGGCTCCGGGGGCGGAAACACCATATATTTT
- TRBJ1-3 few TRBV27 13 CASSQGPGNTIYF TGTGCCAGCAGTCAGGGGCCGGGAAACACCATATATTTT
- TRBJ1-1 - TRBV30 13 CAWSRWGSTEAFF TGTGCCTGGAGTAGGTGGGGGAGCACTGAAGCTTTCTTT
TRBD2 TRBJ2-5 once TRBV7-9 14 CASSLASGQETQYF TGTGCCAGCAGCCTCGCTAGCGGCCAAGAGACCCAGTACTTC
TRBD2 TRBJ2-1 - TRBV18 21 CASSPLGGTSGSNSLYNEQFF TGTGCCAGCTCACCACTAGGCGGGACTAGCGGGAGCAACTCCTTGTACAATGAGCAGTTCTTC
- TRBJ1-4 - TRBV30 12 CAWEGRNEKLFF TGTGCCTGGGAGGGTAGGAATGAAAAACTGTTTTTT
TRBD1 TRBJ2-7 - TRBV5-1 14 CASSPPGQSYEQYF TGCGCCAGCAGTCCTCCGGGACAGTCCTACGAGCAGTACTTC
TRBD2 TRBJ2-2 - TRBV30 11 CAWGDYGELFF TGTGCCTGGGGGGACTACGGGGAGCTGTTTTTT
TRBD2 TRBJ2-5 - TRBV7-6 15 CASSQTSVRGETQYF TGTGCCAGCAGCCAAACTAGCGTGAGGGGAGAGACCCAGTACTTC
TRBD1 TRBJ1-4 - TRBV7-9 14 CASSLGQGGEKLFF TGTGCCAGCAGCTTAGGACAGGGGGGCGAAAAACTGTTTTTT
- TRBJ1-1 - TRBV5-4 13 CASSVALNTEAFF TGTGCCAGCAGCGTGGCGCTGAACACTGAAGCTTTCTTT
- TRBJ1-2 - TRBV2 14 CASSEVGGYYGYTF TGTGCCAGCAGTGAAGTGGGGGGGTACTATGGCTACACCTTC
- TRBJ2-5 once TRBV7-6 14 CASSLASGMETQYF TGTGCCAGCAGCTTAGCGAGCGGTATGGAGACCCAGTACTTC
- TRBJ2-3 - TRBV28 13 CALQARSTDTQYF TGTGCCCTACAGGCCCGCAGCACAGATACGCAGTATTTT
TRBD2 TRBJ2-7 - TRBV7-2 15 CASKRGGAPSYEQYF TGTGCCAGCAAGCGGGGGGGTGCCCCGTCCTACGAGCAGTACTTC
- TRBJ2-5 - TRBV6-1 14 CASSHLQGVETQYF TGTGCCAGCAGTCACCTCCAGGGTGTCGAGACCCAGTACTTC
TRBD2 TRBJ2-5 - TRBV4-2 17 CASSQGTSGGALETQYF TGTGCCAGCAGCCAGGGAACTAGCGGGGGGGCCCTAGAGACCCAGTACTTC
- TRBJ2-1 - TRBV29-1 14 CSVVMGAPYNEQFF TGCAGCGTTGTAATGGGGGCCCCCTACAATGAGCAGTTCTTC
TRBD1 TRBJ2-2 - TRBV6-1 13 CASRGQPGGELFF TGTGCCAGCAGGGGACAGCCTGGCGGGGAGCTGTTTTTT
- TRBJ2-7 - TRBV5-1 12 CASSRDTYEQYF TGCGCCAGCAGTAGGGACACCTACGAGCAGTACTTC
- TRBJ2-7 few TRBV2 13 CASRGDGLSEQYF TGTGCCAGCAGGGGGGACGGACTATCGGAGCAGTACTTC
- TRBJ2-6 - TRBV9 16 CASSVGGNSGANVLTF TGTGCCAGCAGCGTAGGGGGAAACTCTGGGGCCAACGTCCTGACTTTC
TRBD1 TRBJ2-2 - TRBV25-1 18 CASSVDRGGLSGAGELFF TGTGCCAGCAGCGTCGACAGGGGGGGTTTAAGTGGGGCCGGGGAGCTGTTTTTT
- TRBJ1-2 - TRBV6-6 15 CASSYSTSPVYGYTF TGTGCCAGCAGTTACTCGACCAGCCCAGTCTATGGCTACACCTTC
- TRBJ1-6 - TRBV5-4 15 CASSLAGNANSPLHF TGTGCCAGCAGCTTGGCAGGGAACGCCAATTCACCCCTCCACTTT
TRBD1 TRBJ1-6 - TRBV6-5 14 CASRQGLGNSPLHF TGTGCCAGCAGACAGGGGTTAGGTAATTCACCCCTCCACTTT
- TRBJ1-1 - TRBV18 14 CASSPGQVNTEAFF TGTGCCAGCTCTCCCGGACAAGTGAACACTGAAGCTTTCTTT
- TRBJ1-1 - TRBV18 15 CASSPSAYKNTEAFF TGTGCCAGCTCACCTTCGGCGTACAAGAACACTGAAGCTTTCTTT
TRBD1 TRBJ2-3 - TRBV11-1 15 CASSPTGGDTDTQYF TGTGCCAGCAGCCCTACAGGGGGTGATACAGATACGCAGTATTTT
TRBD2 TRBJ2-5 - TRBV7-2 17 CASSLVRASGSPETQYF TGTGCCAGCAGCTTAGTTCGGGCTAGCGGGAGTCCAGAGACCCAGTACTTC
- TRBJ1-3 - TRBV4-3 16 CASSQILGQTGNTIYF TGCGCCAGCAGCCAGATCTTAGGACAAACTGGAAACACCATATATTTT
TRBD1 TRBJ2-5 - TRBV7-9 15 CASSLGDRSWETQYF TGTGCCAGCAGCTTAGGGGACAGGTCGTGGGAGACCCAGTACTTC